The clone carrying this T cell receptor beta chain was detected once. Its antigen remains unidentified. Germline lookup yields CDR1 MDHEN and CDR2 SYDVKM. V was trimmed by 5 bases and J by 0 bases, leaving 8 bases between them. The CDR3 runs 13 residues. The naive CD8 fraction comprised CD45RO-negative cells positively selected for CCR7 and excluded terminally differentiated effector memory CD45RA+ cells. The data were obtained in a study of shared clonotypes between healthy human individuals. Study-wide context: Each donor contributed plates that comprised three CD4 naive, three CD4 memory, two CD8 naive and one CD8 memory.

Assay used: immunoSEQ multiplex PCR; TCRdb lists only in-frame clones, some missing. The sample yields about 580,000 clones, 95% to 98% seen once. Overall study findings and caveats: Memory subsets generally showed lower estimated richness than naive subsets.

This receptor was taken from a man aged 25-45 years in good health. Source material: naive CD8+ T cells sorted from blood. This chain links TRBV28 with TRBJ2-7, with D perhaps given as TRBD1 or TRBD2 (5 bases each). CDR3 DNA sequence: TGTGCCAGCAGTGGGGGTTACTCCTACGAGCAGTACTTC. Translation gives CASSGGYSYEQYF.